One and the same sample provided the 21 T cell receptor beta chains below, sequenced in a study of shared clonotypes between healthy human individuals. TCRdb's copy holds only in-frame clones and misses some; the assay was immunoSEQ multiplex PCR. The sample shows approximately 2,300,000 clones, just under 95% of them seen only once. The material sequenced was naive CD4+ T cells from PBMCs. Documented subset: CD45RA+ positively selected. These receptors were obtained from a man between 18 and 29 years old in good health. Some clones in this sample may be carry-over from other donors' samples.

Comment on this clone: This CDR3 is also generated by other DNA sequences in the sample. J is TRBJ2-1 and V is TRBV11-3, with D possibly TRBD2 on 6 matching bases. The germline V gene encodes CDR1 SGHNT and CDR2 YENEEA. This CDR3 contains 13 residues. The V end lost 5 bases, the J end lost 4 bases, and 9 bases lay between the germline ends. The CDR3 spells CASSRGLYNEQFF. DNA for the CDR3: TGTGCCAGCAGCCGGGGACTTTACAATGAGCAGTTCTTC.

The chain has TRBV5-1 and TRBJ2-5; possible D gene TRBD2, 6 bases. Trimming stripped 2 bases from V and 5 bases from J, with 19 bases between. CDR1 SGHRS and CDR2 YFSETQ come from the germline V gene. The CDR3 length is 16 residues. The CDR3 protein is CASSFGGGSVGETQYF. CDR3 nucleotides: TGCGCCAGCAGCTTTGGAGGAGGGTCGGTGGGGGAGACCCAGTACTTC.

The V and J genes are TRBV6-1 and TRBJ2-1; the D is unclear. Between the trimmed V and J ends, which lost 3 bases and 8 bases, there was a span of 17 bases. The germline V gene encodes CDR1 MNHNS and CDR2 SASEGT. There are 15 residues in the CDR3. DNA of the CDR3: TGTGCCAGCAGTGATCCCAGGCTAGGAGTGTATGAGCAGTTCTTC. Translation: CASSDPRLGVYEQFF.

V is TRBV4-3 and J is TRBJ2-7; TRBD1 matches at 8 bases. The V and J ends lost 5 bases and 2 bases, in that order; junction bases with no gene match: 5. The CDR3 covers 14 residues. The germline V gene has CDR1 LGHNA and CDR2 YSLEER. Here the CDR3 DNA reads TGCGCCAGCAGCGTCGACAGGGGTGCCTACGAGCAGTACTTC. Protein: CASSVDRGAYEQYF.

This clone appeared once. The CDR3 here is CASSTREMVTEAFF. Here the CDR3 DNA reads TGTGCCAGCAGCACCAGGGAAATGGTGACTGAAGCTTTCTTT. The V call is TRBV5-4, the J call TRBJ1-1, with D possibly being TRBD1 (5 bases). CDR1 is SGHNT and CDR2 is YYREEE in the germline V gene (reference sequence). V was trimmed by 4 bases and J by 5 bases, leaving 15 bases between them. This CDR3 has 14 residues. The variable domain in full, completed from reference TRBV5-4 and TRBJ1-1, reads ETGVTQSPTHLIKTRGQQVTLRCSSQSGHNTVSWYQQALGQGPQFIFQYYREEENGRGNFPPRFSGLQFPNYSSELNVNALELDDSALYLCASSTREMVTEAFFGQGTRLTVV.

The chain combines TRBV7-3 with TRBJ2-1; TRBD2 matches 9 bases. V lost 5 bases, J lost 3 bases, and 11 bases stayed unmatched. Germline assignment: CDR1 SGHTA and CDR2 FQGTGA. The CDR3 loop spans 17 amino acids. The CDR3 DNA is TGTGCCAGCAGCCCCCGAGGCGCGGGAGGGTACTACAATGAGCAGTTCTTC. Its protein is CASSPRGAGGYYNEQFF. Full variable domain (rest looked up from reference TRBV7-3 and TRBJ2-1): GAGVSQTPSNKVTEKGKYVELRCDPISGHTALYWYRQSLGQGPEFLIYFQGTGAADDSGLPNDRFFAVRPEGSVSTLKIQRTERGDSAVYLCASSPRGAGGYYNEQFFGPGTRLTVL.

CDR3 in DNA: TGTGCCAGCAGCCAATCGTCTACAGGGGGCTTTGGCTACACCTTC. As protein: CASSQSSTGGFGYTF. V usage is TRBV14 and J usage is TRBJ1-2; 9 nucleotides agree with TRBD1. V gave up 2 bases and J gave up 7 bases; unmatched junction bases: 8. The CDR3 runs 15 residues. Germline V lookup: CDR1 SGHDN, CDR2 FVKESK.

The chain carries TRBV7-2 and TRBJ1-1; 7 nucleotides align to TRBD1. The CDR3 has 14 residues. Germline CDR1 is SGHTA and CDR2 is FQGNSA. The J segment lost 0 bases and the V segment lost 3 bases, leaving 1 base of the junction unmatched. Here the CDR3 DNA reads TGTGCCAGCAGCTTGACAGGGTTGAACACTGAAGCTTTCTTT. It translates to CASSLTGLNTEAFF.

J is TRBJ1-2 and V is TRBV14, with D hard to call. V was shortened by 6 bases and J by 3 bases, with 14 bases between the two germline ends. This CDR3 comprises 14 residues. The germline V gene has CDR1 SGHDN and CDR2 FVKESK. This CDR3 is CASRNREADYGYTF. The CDR3 region has the DNA TGTGCCAGCAGAAACAGAGAGGCGGACTATGGCTACACCTTC.

This chain connects TRBV5-1 to TRBJ1-1, with 12 bases identical to TRBD1. The germline gives CDR1 SGHRS, CDR2 YFSETQ. The ends lost 4 bases at V and 1 base at J; junction bases unmatched: 5. The CDR3 is 16 amino acids. The chain's CDR3 is CASSQGQGAWNTEAFF. CDR3 DNA: TGCGCCAGCAGCCAGGGACAGGGGGCTTGGAACACTGAAGCTTTCTTT.

The chain combines TRBV6-5 with TRBJ2-1; TRBD1 matches 11 bases. This CDR3 contains 15 residues. V lost 6 bases to trimming and J lost 6 bases; unmatched junction nucleotides: 7. Germline V gene data show CDR1 as MNHEY and CDR2 as SVGAGI. The CDR3 is CASSQDRGRVNEQFF. The CDR3 bases are TGTGCCAGCAGCCAGGACAGGGGGCGCGTCAATGAGCAGTTCTTC.

The J gene is TRBJ2-1, the V gene TRBV14, with D hard to call. The V and J ends lost 6 bases and 7 bases respectively, with 19 bases between them. CDR1 SGHDN and CDR2 FVKESK come from the germline V gene. The CDR3 is made up of 15 amino acids. This chain's CDR3 is CASSMIGLDGNEQFF. The CDR3 DNA sequence: TGTGCCAGCAGTATGATCGGCCTCGACGGGAATGAGCAGTTCTTC. Full variable domain (outside the CDR3, taken from reference TRBV14 and TRBJ2-1): EAGVTQFPSHSVIEKGQTVTLRCDPISGHDNLYWYRRVMGKEIKFLLHFVKESKQDESGMPNNRFLAERTGGTYSTLKVQPAELEDSGVYFCASSMIGLDGNEQFFGPGTRLTVL.

DNA for the CDR3: TGTGCCTGGAGTGGGGTAGTTCGGCGGGAGACCCAGTACTTC. Residues: CAWSGVVRRETQYF. The J gene is TRBJ2-5, the V gene TRBV30; no clear D gene. This CDR3 contains 14 residues. Trimming removed 1 base from V and 5 bases from J, with 14 bases in between. CDR1 is GTSNPN and CDR2 is SVGIG in the germline V gene (reference sequence).

CDR3 nucleotides: TGTGCCAGCAGCCTATTCTTAGGCGGAGAAGGAGAGACCCAGTACTTC. It translates to CASSLFLGGEGETQYF. This chain connects TRBV5-6 to TRBJ2-5; the D is unclear. CDR1 and CDR2 (germline): SGHDT, YYEEEE. This CDR3 region has 16 residues. V was shortened by 4 bases and J by 4 bases, with 20 bases between the two germline ends.

The chain links TRBV10-3 to TRBJ2-1; 13 bases match TRBD2. The CDR3 is 17 residues long. Germline CDR1 reads ENHRY; CDR2 reads SYGVKD. The trim removed 6 bases at V and 8 bases at J, leaving 13 bases unmatched. The CDR3 reads CAISAPTSGRGSDEQFF. In DNA form, the CDR3 reads TGTGCCATCAGCGCCCCTACTAGCGGGAGGGGTAGCGATGAGCAGTTCTTC.

This CDR3 reads CAWTHNSGNTIYF. In nucleotides, the CDR3 is TGTGCCTGGACGCACAACTCTGGAAACACCATATATTTT. The chain combines TRBV30 with TRBJ1-3; D remains ambiguous. Germline V gene sequence: CDR1 GTSNPN, CDR2 SVGIG (reference sequence). V was shortened by 4 bases and J by 0 bases, with 7 bases between the two germline ends. The CDR3 extends over 13 amino acids.

V is TRBV10-3 and J is TRBJ2-5; D uncertain. CDR1 ENHRY and CDR2 SYGVKD come from the germline V gene. CDR3 length: 12 amino acids. V was shortened by 10 bases and J by 11 bases, with 20 bases between the two germline ends. The CDR3 DNA reads as TGTGCCACCCGTCGCTTAGGTGGCCCGCAGTACTTC. It codes for CATRRLGGPQYF.

CDR3 coding DNA: TGCGCCAGCAGCCAAGTGGGCGTAGCTAACTATGGCTACACCTTC. Encoded protein: CASSQVGVANYGYTF. The gene calls are TRBV4-1 and TRBJ1-2; unclear D gene. Germline lookup yields CDR1 MGHRA and CDR2 YSYEKL. V was trimmed by 1 base and J by 0 bases, leaving 9 bases between them. The CDR3 is 15 residues long.

The chain has TRBV6-4 and TRBJ2-3; 14 bases are a match to TRBD2. Germline-derived CDR1 and CDR2 are MRHNA and SNTAGT. The CDR3 is 18 amino acids. V lost 3 bases and J lost 3; bases outside the gene matches: 8. The CDR3 nucleotides are TGTGCCAGCAGTGAAACGGGACTAGCGGGAGTAAAGACAGATACGCAGTATTTT. Amino acids: CASSETGLAGVKTDTQYF.

The J gene is TRBJ2-3, the V gene TRBV28, with 7 nucleotides matching TRBD1. This CDR3 has 19 residues. Germline CDR1 MDHEN, CDR2 SYDVKM. Trimming took 6 bases from V and 1 from J; bases not matched to a gene: 19. In nucleotides, the CDR3 is TGTGCCAGCAGCCCAGTAGGGGGCACAGGGATTAGACGCACAGATACGCAGTATTTT. Translated: CASSPVGGTGIRRTDTQYF.

This sequence joins TRBV13 and TRBJ1-3; 8 nucleotides match TRBD1. The length of the CDR3 is 16 residues. Germline loops: CDR1 PRHDT, CDR2 FYEKMQ (reference sequence). The V segment lost 5 bases and the J segment 0 bases; nucleotides outside the gene matches: 6. The CDR3 loop reads CASSALQGGSGNTIYF. In DNA form, the CDR3 reads TGTGCCAGCAGCGCATTACAGGGGGGCTCTGGAAACACCATATATTTT.